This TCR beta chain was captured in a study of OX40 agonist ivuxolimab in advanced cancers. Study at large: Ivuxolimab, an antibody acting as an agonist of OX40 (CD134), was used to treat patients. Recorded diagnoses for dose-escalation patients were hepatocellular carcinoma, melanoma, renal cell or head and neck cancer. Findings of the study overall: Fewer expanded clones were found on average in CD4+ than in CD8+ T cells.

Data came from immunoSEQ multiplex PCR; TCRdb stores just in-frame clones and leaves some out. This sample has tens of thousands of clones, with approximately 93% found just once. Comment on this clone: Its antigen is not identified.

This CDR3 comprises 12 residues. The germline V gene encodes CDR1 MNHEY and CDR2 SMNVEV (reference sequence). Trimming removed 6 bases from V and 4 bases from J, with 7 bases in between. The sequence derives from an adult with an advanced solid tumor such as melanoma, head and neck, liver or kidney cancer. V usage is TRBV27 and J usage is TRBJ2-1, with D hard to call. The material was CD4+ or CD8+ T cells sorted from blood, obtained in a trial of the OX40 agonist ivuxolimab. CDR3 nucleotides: TGTGCCAGCAGGGGCGGATACAATGAGCAGTTCTTC. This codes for CASRGGYNEQFF.